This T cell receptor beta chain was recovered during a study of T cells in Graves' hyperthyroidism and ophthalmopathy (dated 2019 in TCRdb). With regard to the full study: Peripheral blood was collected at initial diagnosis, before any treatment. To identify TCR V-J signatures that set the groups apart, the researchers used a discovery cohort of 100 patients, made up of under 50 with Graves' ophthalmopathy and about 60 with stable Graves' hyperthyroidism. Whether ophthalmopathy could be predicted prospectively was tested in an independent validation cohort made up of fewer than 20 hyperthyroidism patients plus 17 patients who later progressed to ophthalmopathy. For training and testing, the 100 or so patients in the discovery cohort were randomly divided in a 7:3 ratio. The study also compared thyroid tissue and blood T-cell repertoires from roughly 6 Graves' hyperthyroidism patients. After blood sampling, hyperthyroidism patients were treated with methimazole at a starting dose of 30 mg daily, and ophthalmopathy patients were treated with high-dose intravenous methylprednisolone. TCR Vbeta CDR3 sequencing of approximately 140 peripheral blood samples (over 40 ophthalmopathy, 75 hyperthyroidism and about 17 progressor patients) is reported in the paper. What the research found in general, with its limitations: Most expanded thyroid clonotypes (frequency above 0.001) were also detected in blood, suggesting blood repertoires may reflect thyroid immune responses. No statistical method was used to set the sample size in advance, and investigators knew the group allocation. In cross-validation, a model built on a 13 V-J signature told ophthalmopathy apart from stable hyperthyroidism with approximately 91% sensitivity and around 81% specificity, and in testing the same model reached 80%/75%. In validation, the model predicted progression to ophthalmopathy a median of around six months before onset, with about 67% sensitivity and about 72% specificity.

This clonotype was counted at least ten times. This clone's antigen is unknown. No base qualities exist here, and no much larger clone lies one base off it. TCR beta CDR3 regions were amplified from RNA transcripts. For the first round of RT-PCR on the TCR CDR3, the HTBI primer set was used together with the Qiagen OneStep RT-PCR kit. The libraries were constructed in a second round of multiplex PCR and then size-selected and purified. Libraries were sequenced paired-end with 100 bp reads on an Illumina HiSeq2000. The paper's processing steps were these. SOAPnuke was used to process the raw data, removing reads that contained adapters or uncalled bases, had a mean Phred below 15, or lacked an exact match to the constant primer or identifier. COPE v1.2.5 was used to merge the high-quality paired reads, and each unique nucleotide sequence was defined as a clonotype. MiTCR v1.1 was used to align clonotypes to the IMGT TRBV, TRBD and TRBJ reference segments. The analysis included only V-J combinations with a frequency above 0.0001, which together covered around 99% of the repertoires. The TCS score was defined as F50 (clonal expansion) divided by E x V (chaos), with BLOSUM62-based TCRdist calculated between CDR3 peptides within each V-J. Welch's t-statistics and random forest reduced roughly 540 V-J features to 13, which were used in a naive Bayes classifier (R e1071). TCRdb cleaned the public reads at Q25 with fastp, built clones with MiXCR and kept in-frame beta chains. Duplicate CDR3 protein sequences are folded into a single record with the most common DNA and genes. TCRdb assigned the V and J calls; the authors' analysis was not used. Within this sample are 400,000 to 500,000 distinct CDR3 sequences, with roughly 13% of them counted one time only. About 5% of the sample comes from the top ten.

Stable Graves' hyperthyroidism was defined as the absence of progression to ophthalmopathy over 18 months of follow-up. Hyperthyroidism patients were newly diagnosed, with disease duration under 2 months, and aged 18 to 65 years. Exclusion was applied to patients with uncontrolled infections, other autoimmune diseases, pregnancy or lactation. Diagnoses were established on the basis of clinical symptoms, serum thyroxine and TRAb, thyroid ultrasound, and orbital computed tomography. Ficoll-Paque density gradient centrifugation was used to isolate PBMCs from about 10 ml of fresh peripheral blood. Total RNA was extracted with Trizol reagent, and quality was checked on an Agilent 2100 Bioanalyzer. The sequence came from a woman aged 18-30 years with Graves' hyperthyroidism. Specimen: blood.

CDR3 sequence: CASSEKGAYGYTF. The sequence in DNA is TGTGCCAGCAGTGAAAAAGGGGCCTATGGCTACACCTTC. The chain is assembled from TRBV2 and TRBJ1-2; D gene: possibly TRBD1, on 5 matching bases. The CDR3 spans 13 residues, from the cysteine through the phenylalanine. Solely the CDR3 DNA is kept, with 39 bases framed from the first base. V is clipped by 2 bases and J by 4 bases, and the sequence between their germline boundaries is 8 bases long. Sequences SNHLY (CDR1) and FYNNEI (CDR2) are obtained from the germline V gene.